The source of this T cell receptor (beta chain) is a study of T-cell memory formation after mild COVID-19. Study-level information: TCR clusters showed largely donor specificity. Notes on the study in general: CD4/CD8 balance held among clones contracting day 15 to 85, and later expanders leaned CD4+. Among CD4+ contracting clones, most were CM and EM, and CD8+ ones EMRA.

TCRdb redid the calling of the 5' RACE reads with MiXCR, one entry per CDR3 protein. The data hold 200,000 or so distinct CDR3 sequences, with roughly 17% observed a single time. Germline V gene sequence: CDR1 SGHTA, CDR2 FQGNSA. The CDR3 runs to 17 residues. V shed 5 bases and J 6 bases; nucleotides not matched to a gene: 10. This clonotype was counted only a few times. Antigen unknown. The chain carries TRBV7-2 and TRBJ2-3, with TRBD2 identical over 14 bases. This clonotype was sampled from an adult woman who had mild COVID-19 (a few samples of this study predate the infection). Cell type and time point are not known. Sequences were obtained from PBMCs or a T cell subset sorted from them (not recorded which). The CDR3 DNA follows: TGTGCCAGCAGCCCCCTCCCTGGACTAGCGGGGGGTGATACGCAGTATTTT. Its translation is CASSPLPGLAGGDTQYF.